A single sample gave rise to the 26 T cell receptor beta chains below, sequenced in a study of tumor-infiltrating lymphocytes in primary liver carcinoma. TCR beta cDNA was reverse-transcribed from about 550 ng of total RNA. The reaction used a constant-region primer and ProtoScript II reverse transcriptase. Employing slightly modified ARM-PCR, three nested multiplex PCR rounds were run, and these gave rise to the TCR beta libraries. Running ten to eleven cycles apiece, the first two PCR rounds relied on TRBV1-TRBV30 forward primers together with a C-beta reverse primer. TCRdb analysed the multiplex PCR reads with MiXCR anew, one entry per CDR3 protein. This repertoire shows about 99,000 distinct CDR3 sequences, around 63% found once; its top ten account for about 9.2%. Scientists recovered RNA and DNA together from roughly 20-30 mg of unsorted bulk tissue. The specimen sequenced was liver tumor tissue from sampling region 5. The subset is: tumor region T5, tumor centre. The receptors were gathered from a woman aged 60-70 years with primary liver carcinoma and hepatitis B virus infection.

At least ten counts were recorded for this clonotype. This chain connects TRBV5-1 to TRBJ2-3; D unclear. The CDR3 is 11 amino acids. CDR1 and CDR2 from the germline V gene are SGHRS and YFSETQ. V lost 4 bases to trimming and J lost 5 bases, with 5 bases between them. The CDR3 is CASSMVDTQYF. For the CDR3, the DNA is TGCGCCAGCAGCATGGTAGATACGCAGTATTTT.

The chain recombines TRBV6-6 with TRBJ2-7; 8 bases fit TRBD2. Germline values: CDR1 MNHNY, CDR2 SVGAGI (reference sequence). This CDR3 is 15 amino acids long. Unmatched junction bases numbered 14, after V lost 10 bases and J lost 3 bases. CDR3 residues: CATSYSSGWNYEQYF. CDR3 nucleotide sequence: TGTGCCACTAGTTACTCTAGCGGGTGGAACTACGAGCAGTACTTC.

About this clonotype itself: A much larger clone differs from this one at a single base, so this may be a read error. The rearrangement joins TRBV6-1 to TRBJ2-3; 8 positions match TRBD1. Germline trimming cut 6 bases from V and 4 bases from J; bases unmatched to any gene: 6. Germline loops: CDR1 MNHNS, CDR2 SASEGT. The CDR3 consists of 14 residues. The CDR3 is CASRDRENSDTQYF. DNA for the CDR3: TGTGCCAGCAGGGACAGGGAGAATTCAGATACGCAGTATTTT.

Comment on this clonotype: This may be a read error, as it is one base from a much larger clone. The rearrangement uses TRBV10-2 and TRBJ2-1; D is ambiguous. The CDR3 runs to 14 residues. In germline, CDR1 is WSHSY, CDR2 SAAADI. V lost 7 bases and J 6 bases, leaving 16 bases between the germline ends. The CDR3 is CASTAPPQSNEQFF. CDR3 nucleotide sequence: TGCGCCAGCACGGCTCCCCCACAGAGCAATGAGCAGTTCTTC.

V is TRBV4-2 and J is TRBJ2-7; either TRBD1 or TRBD2 may fit D (6 bases each). V was cut by 0 bases and J by 0 bases, with 12 bases left in between. Germline V gives CDR1 LGHNA, CDR2 YNFKEQ. This CDR3 is built from 16 residues. The DNA for the CDR3 is TGTGCCAGCAGCCAAGATGTCGGGGGCGGCTCCTACGAGCAGTACTTC. Residues: CASSQDVGGGSYEQYF.

This clonotype has ten or more counts. The chain couples TRBV4-1 to TRBJ2-3; 7 positions match TRBD1. Germline CDR1 reads MGHRA; CDR2 reads YSYEKL. V gave up 3 bases and J gave up 6 bases; unmatched junction bases: 6. The CDR3 covers 14 residues. This CDR3 is CASSQKKGADTQYF. The DNA for the CDR3 is TGCGCCAGCAGCCAGAAGAAGGGGGCGGATACGCAGTATTTT.

This clonotype has more than one count but fewer than ten. It may be a read error: a sequence one base away is much more abundant. V gene TRBV6-5 combines with J gene TRBJ2-3; 9 bases line up with TRBD2. Losses at the gene ends were 6 bases for V and 9 bases for J; bases not matched to a gene: 16. CDR3 length: 16 residues. CDR1 and CDR2 from the germline V gene are MNHEY and SVGAGI. CDR3 DNA: TGTGCCAGCAGCCCCGGGACTAGCAGGAGATGGGGGACGCAGTATTTT. Translated, it gives CASSPGTSRRWGTQYF.

Comment on this clonotype: One end of the junction does not line up with germline, which may come from a read error. The CDR3 DNA follows: TGTGCCAGCGGCTTCATGGGTCGGTATGAGCAGTACTTC. Its protein is CASGFMGRYEQYF. The rearrangement uses TRBV11-2 and TRBJ2-7; no firm D call. Per the germline V gene, CDR1 is SGHAT and CDR2 is FQNNGV. The CDR3 is made up of 13 amino acids. The variable domain in full, with the rest retrieved from reference TRBV11-2 and TRBJ2-7, is EAGVAQSPRYKIIEKRQSVAFWCNPISGHATLYWYQQILGQGPKLLIQFQNNGVVDDSQLPKDRFSAERLKGVDSTLKIQPAKLEDSAVYLCASGFMGRYEQYFGPGTRLTVT.

This clonotype was detected only once. The junction differs from germline at one of its ends, possibly a read error. The chain employs TRBV5-1 and TRBJ2-6; TRBD1 matches 7 bases. This CDR3 contains 16 residues. Germline V CDR1 and CDR2: SGHRS, YFSETQ. Written as DNA, the CDR3 is TGCACCAGCAGCCCAGGACAGGACTCTGGGGCCAACGTCCTGACATTC. Encoded protein: CTSSPGQDSGANVLTF.

This clonotype was counted ten times or more. This rearrangement joins TRBV6-1 to TRBJ1-5; possibly TRBD1 for D (6 bases). V shed 0 bases and J shed 6 bases, with 12 bases lying between them. The germline CDR1 and CDR2 sequences are MNHNS and SASEGT. The length of the CDR3 is 15 residues. This CDR3 reads CASSEALQDSQPQHF. The CDR3 nucleotides are TGTGCCAGCAGTGAAGCGCTCCAGGACAGTCAGCCCCAGCATTTT.

Worth noting for this clonotype: The junction does not match germline at one end; this may be a read error. The chain links TRBV28 to TRBJ1-1; D may be TRBD1 (6 bases). The germline CDR1 and CDR2 sequences are MDHEN and SYDVKM. The CDR3 covers 15 residues. The CDR3 protein is CTSTSGGAGGTKAFF. CDR3 bases: TGTACCAGCACCTCGGGGGGGGCTGGGGGCACTAAAGCTTTCTTT.

A word on this clonotype: Mismatch with germline at one junction end may stem from a read error. The chain recombines TRBV12-3 or TRBV12-4 with TRBJ2-1, with 12 bases that match TRBD2. This CDR3 is built from 15 residues. The CDR3 loop reads CAGSLTGLAGGEQFF. For the CDR3, the DNA is TGTGCCGGCAGTTTAACCGGGCTAGCGGGAGGGGAGCAGTTCTTC.

Concerning this clonotype: One junction end disagrees with the germline gene, perhaps due to a read error. The CDR3 nucleotides are TGTGCCTGCAGCCATCCCGGGACATCTAGCTACTACGAGCAGTACTTC. Its protein product is CACSHPGTSSYYEQYF. V usage is TRBV4-2 and J usage is TRBJ2-7, with D possibly being TRBD1 (6 bases). Germline CDR1 is LGHNA and CDR2 is YNFKEQ. The CDR3 is made up of 16 amino acids.

This clonotype was observed many times. The rearrangement links TRBV5-6 to TRBJ1-5, with D unclear. Germline CDR1 is SGHDT and CDR2 is YYEEEE. Trimming shortened V by 2 bases and J by 9 bases, and 15 bases separated the two germline ends. The CDR3 is made up of 14 amino acids. The CDR3 protein is CASSLEGWGMPQHF. In DNA form, the CDR3 reads TGTGCCAGCAGCTTAGAAGGGTGGGGTATGCCCCAGCATTTT.

The count of this clonotype is one. The chain uses TRBV20-1 and TRBJ2-7, with 10 bases aligning to TRBD2. CDR3 size: 18 residues. Losses at the gene ends were 0 bases for V and 2 bases for J; bases not matched to a gene: 13. From germline, CDR1 is DFQATT and CDR2 SNEGSKA (reference sequence). CDR3 sequence reads: CSARDASGSWHVAYEQYF. CDR3 DNA sequence: TGCAGTGCTAGAGACGCTAGCGGGAGTTGGCACGTCGCCTACGAGCAGTACTTC.

This clonotype came up many times. The rearrangement links TRBV5-4 to TRBJ2-1; TRBD2 is a possible D gene (6 bases). This CDR3 region has 13 residues. The germline CDR1 and CDR2 sequences are SGHNT and YYREEE (reference sequence). Deletions cut 1 base from V and 7 bases from J, with 9 bases between. Here the CDR3 reads CASSLWGRNEQFF. The CDR3 DNA sequence: TGTGCCAGCAGCTTGTGGGGGAGGAATGAGCAGTTCTTC.

As regards this clonotype: A much larger clone differs from this one at a single base, so this may be a read error. The rearrangement links TRBV4-2 to TRBJ2-1, with 9 bases lining up with TRBD2. Germline V gene lookup returns CDR1 LGHNA and CDR2 YNFKEQ. This CDR3 is built from 17 residues. The CDR3 protein is CAISQERSSGSSGEQFF. CDR3 bases: TGTGCCATCAGCCAAGAAAGGAGTAGCGGGAGTTCGGGTGAGCAGTTCTTC.

To note about this clonotype: This may be a read error: a much more frequent sequence differs by one nucleotide. V gene TRBV7-9 combines with J gene TRBJ2-5; D is perhaps TRBD2 (6 bases). Germline V gene data show CDR1 as SEHNR and CDR2 as FQNEAQ (reference sequence). Trimming left V 1 base short and J 9 bases short, with 15 bases between. The CDR3 totals 14 residues. This CDR3 reads CASSLVGREESQYF. DNA of the CDR3: TGTGCCAGCAGCTTAGTGGGCAGGGAGGAGTCCCAGTACTTC.

In regard to this clonotype: Because the CDR3 is missing its conserved closing phenylalanine or tryptophan, this is likely a read error. The rearrangement joins TRBV12-3 or TRBV12-4 to TRBJ2-7; D is possibly TRBD2 (6 bases). This CDR3 region has 13 residues. The V and J ends lost 7 bases and 3 bases respectively, with 13 bases between them. DNA for the CDR3: TGTGCCAGCAAAGCAGTGGGAGGCTACGAGCAGTACCTC. Its protein product is CASKAVGGYEQYL.

About this clonotype: This may come from a read error, since a much larger clone is one base off. The chain has TRBV5-1 and TRBJ1-6; no clear D. The V end was cut by 6 bases, the J end by 7 bases, with 17 bases between. Germline V gene lookup returns CDR1 SGHRS and CDR2 YFSETQ. This CDR3 region has 15 residues. For the CDR3, the DNA is TGCGCCAGCACCCTCGACGCGTTGGACAATTCACCCCTCCACTTT. Protein product: CASTLDALDNSPLHF.

This clonotype was seen at least ten times. J is TRBJ2-1 and V is TRBV24-1; the D is unclear. Trimming left V 6 bases short and J 2 bases short, with 4 bases between. The CDR3 contains 12 residues. Germline-derived CDR1 and CDR2 are KGHDR and SFDVKD. CDR3 protein: CATSNPYNEQFF. In DNA, the CDR3 is TGTGCCACCAGTAACCCCTACAATGAGCAGTTCTTC.

Regarding this clonotype: This may stem from a read error, because a much larger clone lies one nucleotide away. V is TRBV2 and J is TRBJ2-6; D gene uncertain. Germline V gene sequence: CDR1 SNHLY, CDR2 FYNNEI. V was clipped by 4 bases and J by 0 bases, with 7 bases between them. The CDR3 runs to 15 residues. Written as DNA, the CDR3 is TGTGCCAGCAGTGTATGGAGCTCTGGGGCCAACGTCCTGACTTTC. It yields the protein CASSVWSSGANVLTF.

On this clonotype: At one end the junction does not follow the germline gene, possibly because of a read error. This chain uses TRBV4-1 with TRBJ1-6; TRBD1 matches at 7 bases. The germline gives CDR1 MGHRA, CDR2 YSYEKL. The length of the CDR3 is 16 residues. CDR3 sequence: CASSQDRDRANSPVHF. The CDR3, as DNA: TGCGCCAGCAGCCAAGATAGGGACAGAGCAAATTCACCCGTCCACTTT.

On this clonotype: One junction end disagrees with the germline gene, perhaps due to a read error. V usage is TRBV6-6 and J usage is TRBJ2-2; 10 bases match TRBD1. The CDR3 covers 15 residues. CDR1 is MNHNY and CDR2 is SVGAGI in the germline V gene (reference sequence). CDR3 DNA: TGTGCCAGTAGGCCGACAGGGGGCGAATCCGGGGAGCCGTTTTTT. Translation gives CASRPTGGESGEPFF.

With respect to this clonotype: An end of the junction does not agree with germline; a read error may underlie this. The chain couples TRBV5-8 to TRBJ1-5; no firm D call. This CDR3 spans 13 amino acids. Germline V gene sequence: CDR1 SGHTS, CDR2 YDEGEE. The CDR3 reads CTSSIDTNQPQHF. CDR3 nucleotides: TGTACCAGCAGCATCGACACAAATCAGCCCCAGCATTTT.

In this sample, this clonotype turned up once. The chain uses TRBV11-1 and TRBJ2-4, with D perhaps being TRBD1 or TRBD2 (6 bases each). From germline, CDR1 is SGHAT and CDR2 FQDESV (reference sequence). The length of the CDR3 is 17 residues. V was trimmed by 3 bases and J by 2 bases, leaving 17 bases between them. The CDR3 sequence: CASSFPGTCGTKNIQYF. The CDR3 DNA is TGTGCCAGCAGCTTTCCCGGGACATGCGGGACCAAAAACATTCAGTACTTC.